The clone carrying this T cell receptor beta chain showed up many times. Its antigen is not identified. One entry per CDR3 protein results from TCRdb running MiXCR on the 5' RACE reads. The data hold 150,000 to 200,000 distinct CDR3 sequences, with about a sixth observed a single time. This record comes from a study of CD8 T cells in ankylosing spondylitis. Study outcomes and limitations: A TCR beta motif of several highly homologous variants seemed to mark ankylosing spondylitis blood.

Germline CDR1 MDHEN, CDR2 SYDVKM. The length of the CDR3 is 11 residues. Germline trimming cut 2 bases from V and 9 bases from J; bases unmatched to any gene: 0. This clonotype was sampled from a male donor with ankylosing spondylitis or in good health (not recorded which). The chain is built from TRBV28 and TRBJ2-5, with 7 bases identical to TRBD2. Sequencing was done on a sample of blood, either unsorted or a sorted T cell fraction (not recorded which). The CDR3 reads CASSLGGAQYF. In DNA form, the CDR3 reads TGTGCCAGCAGTTTAGGGGGGGCCCAGTACTTC.